A single sample is the source of the 24 T cell receptor beta chains below, sequenced in a study of vaccination and CD4 T cells after COVID-19. Scientists ran DNA taken from cultured CD4+ T cells through the Oncomine TCR Beta short-read assay for sequencing. TCRdb analysed the PCR reads with MiXCR anew, one entry per CDR3 protein. The sample lists roughly 14,000 distinct CDR3 sequences; around 53% were seen once. Stated treatment: roughly 10-day PBMC culture with coronavirus spike peptide pools or control peptides (ViraFEST assay). These TCRs' antigens remain unknown. Sequencing used CD4+ T cells from blood, cultured in vitro, obtained before SARS-CoV-2 vaccination. These receptors originate from a human donor who had recovered from COVID-19.

The V gene is TRBV7-9, the J gene TRBJ2-5; 9 positions agree with TRBD1. CDR1 is SEHNR, CDR2 FQNEAQ, per germline (reference sequence). The CDR3 sequence is 13 residues long. After removal of 5 bases from V and 5 bases from J, the junction contained 3 bases not matched to a gene. Here the CDR3 reads CASSPTGGETQYF. As DNA, the CDR3 is TGTGCCAGCAGCCCGACAGGGGGTGAGACCCAGTACTTC.

This sequence joins TRBV19 and TRBJ2-1, with 12 positions matching TRBD2. The CDR3 is 16 amino acids. Germline V gene data show CDR1 as LNHDA and CDR2 as SQIVND (reference sequence). V gave up 3 bases and J gave up 8 bases; unmatched junction bases: 8. The CDR3 sequence is CASSMALAGGPHEQFF. The CDR3 bases are TGTGCCAGTAGTATGGCGCTAGCGGGGGGGCCCCATGAGCAGTTCTTC.

V is TRBV9 and J is TRBJ2-5; a possible D gene is TRBD1 (6 bases). This CDR3 is built from 14 residues. Deletions cut 0 bases from V and 5 bases from J, with 11 bases between. From germline, CDR1 is SGDLS and CDR2 YYNGEE. CDR3 sequence reads: CASSVAQGVETQYF. Written as DNA, the CDR3 is TGTGCCAGCAGCGTAGCACAGGGCGTTGAGACCCAGTACTTC.

This chain uses TRBV7-3 with TRBJ1-1, with D maybe TRBD1 (6 bases). Germline V gives CDR1 SGHTA, CDR2 FQGTGA. The V gene lost 4 bases and the J gene lost 4 bases, with 16 bases spanning the gap. The CDR3 is 15 amino acids. In DNA form, the CDR3 reads TGTGCCAGCAGCTCCATGTGGAGGGGGGGCACTGAAGCTTTCTTT. Its protein is CASSSMWRGGTEAFF.

V and J are TRBV27 and TRBJ2-5, with TRBD1 as a possible D gene (6 bases). V was trimmed by 3 bases and J by 5 bases, leaving 10 bases between them. Germline V gene sequence: CDR1 MNHEY, CDR2 SMNVEV (reference sequence). CDR3 length equals 13 residues. CDR3 loop: CASSLFRGETQYF. CDR3 nucleotide sequence: TGTGCCAGCAGTTTGTTTAGGGGGGAGACCCAGTACTTC.

This chain connects TRBV5-1 to TRBJ2-7; TRBD1 or TRBD2 may be the D gene (5 bases each). The CDR3 runs to 16 residues. Per the germline V gene, CDR1 is SGHRS and CDR2 is YFSETQ. V lost 0 bases to trimming and J lost 0 bases, with 13 bases between them. The CDR3 is CASSLEFGTNSYEQYF. CDR3 sequence (DNA): TGCGCCAGCAGCTTGGAATTCGGGACGAACTCCTACGAGCAGTACTTC.

This clonotype was counted only a few times. The V gene is TRBV2, the J gene TRBJ1-5; D unclear. V was clipped by 2 bases and J by 5 bases, with 7 bases between them. The CDR3 runs 13 residues. The germline gives CDR1 SNHLY, CDR2 FYNNEI. DNA of the CDR3: TGTGCCAGCAGTGAATCGGGCTATCAGCCCCAGCATTTT. It encodes CASSESGYQPQHF.

This chain joins TRBV24-1 and TRBJ2-3; 8 positions agree with TRBD2. CDR1 is KGHDR, CDR2 SFDVKD, per germline. The CDR3 has 16 amino acids. Germline trimming cut 0 bases from V and 0 bases from J; bases unmatched to any gene: 1. CDR3 nucleotide sequence: TGTGCCACCAGTGATTTGACTAGCGGAAGCACAGATACGCAGTATTTT. Amino acids: CATSDLTSGSTDTQYF.

The chain carries TRBV19 and TRBJ1-2, with TRBD1 identical over 9 bases. With 5 bases clipped from V and 4 bases from J, the junction kept 11 bases outside the gene matches. Looked up from germline, CDR1 is LNHDA and CDR2 is SQIVND (reference sequence). The CDR3 covers 16 residues. CDR3 residues: CASSSRRRTGAYGYTF. CDR3 nucleotides: TGTGCCAGTAGTTCCCGACGCCGGACAGGGGCCTATGGCTACACCTTC.

There are a few counts of this clonotype. The chain has TRBV28 and TRBJ1-2; 9 bases align to TRBD1. Per the germline V gene, CDR1 is MDHEN and CDR2 is SYDVKM. The CDR3 has 15 amino acids. J was trimmed by 3 bases and V by 5 bases; bases with no gene match: 7. CDR3 DNA: TGTGCCAGCAGTCAGGGGACAGGGCGGGACTATGGCTACACCTTC. Its translation: CASSQGTGRDYGYTF.

In this sample, this clonotype turned up a few times. The J gene is TRBJ1-5, the V gene TRBV6-2 or TRBV6-3, with TRBD1 matching 8 bases. The CDR3 loop spans 13 amino acids. Germline assignment: CDR1 MNHEY and CDR2 SVGEGT. The J segment lost 6 bases and the V segment lost 6 bases, leaving 4 bases of the junction unmatched. CDR3 loop: CASSDDRGQPQHF. The CDR3 bases are TGTGCCAGCAGCGACGACAGGGGTCAGCCCCAGCATTTT.

The genes are TRBV7-2 and TRBJ1-1; maybe TRBD1 (5 bases). The V gene lost 4 bases and the J gene lost 1 base, with 7 bases spanning the gap. This CDR3 comprises 13 residues. Germline V lookup: CDR1 SGHTA, CDR2 FQGNSA. Here the CDR3 reads CASSSTGNTEAFF. The CDR3 DNA follows: TGTGCCAGCAGCTCCACAGGGAACACTGAAGCTTTCTTT.

This clonotype was detected once. The chain employs TRBV6-4 and TRBJ1-1, with 7 positions matching TRBD1. J lost 1 base, V lost 6 bases, and 5 bases had no gene match. The germline gives CDR1 MRHNA, CDR2 SNTAGT. The CDR3 has 14 amino acids. CDR3 protein: CASRARTGNTEAFF. The CDR3 bases are TGTGCCAGCAGAGCTCGGACAGGGAACACTGAAGCTTTCTTT.

This clonotype was seen a handful of times. J is TRBJ1-2 and V is TRBV20-1; no clear D gene. The CDR3 extends over 14 amino acids. V lost 2 bases and J lost 5, with 15 bases in between. Germline CDR1 is DFQATT and CDR2 is SNEGSKA (reference sequence). CDR3 coding DNA: TGCAGTGCTAGATCCCATCCGGGCCCATATGGCTACACCTTC. Encoded protein: CSARSHPGPYGYTF.

This clonotype was recorded a few times. The gene calls are TRBV6-1 and TRBJ2-1; D is unresolved. CDR1 MNHNS and CDR2 SASEGT come from the germline V gene. V was cut by 7 bases and J by 5 bases, with 12 bases left in between. The CDR3 runs to 13 residues. CDR3 amino acids: CASISPGNNEQFF. CDR3 nucleotide sequence: TGTGCCAGCATCTCCCCCGGCAACAATGAGCAGTTCTTC.

The rearrangement joins TRBV24-1 to TRBJ2-7, with 7 nucleotides matching TRBD2. The CDR3 sequence is 12 residues long. V lost 1 base and J lost 7; bases outside the gene matches: 0. Germline V lookup: CDR1 KGHDR, CDR2 SFDVKD. In DNA form, the CDR3 reads TGTGCCACCAGTGATTTCGGGGGGGAGCAGTACTTC. Translating it yields CATSDFGGEQYF.

The chain uses TRBV6-1 and TRBJ1-5; D call uncertain. V lost 7 bases and J 3 bases, leaving 16 bases between the germline ends. The CDR3 covers 15 residues. Germline V gene lookup returns CDR1 MNHNS and CDR2 SASEGT. CDR3 bases: TGTGCCAGCATTGGGCAGGTACGGCCCAATCAGCCCCAGCATTTT. It yields the protein CASIGQVRPNQPQHF.

The count of this clonotype is one. The chain carries TRBV6-1 and TRBJ1-2; perhaps TRBD1 as D (6 bases). The V end lost 7 bases, the J end lost 5 bases, and 14 bases lay between the germline ends. This CDR3 spans 13 amino acids. Per germline, CDR1 MNHNS and CDR2 SASEGT. The CDR3, as DNA: TGTGCCAGCAACGCGGGGGGGCGGTATGGCTACACCTTC. Amino acids: CASNAGGRYGYTF.

The chain combines TRBV11-3 with TRBJ1-1; a possible D gene is TRBD1 (5 bases). This CDR3 contains 14 residues. V gave up 3 bases and J gave up 6 bases, with 14 bases separating them. From germline, CDR1 is SGHNT and CDR2 YENEEA. The CDR3 loop reads CASSFARGGAEAFF. CDR3 DNA sequence: TGTGCCAGCAGCTTTGCTAGGGGAGGCGCTGAAGCTTTCTTT.

The V call is TRBV11-3, the J call TRBJ1-1; D gene unclear. This CDR3 has 18 residues. Germline assignment: CDR1 SGHNT and CDR2 YENEEA. V dropped 5 bases and J dropped 0 bases, with 22 bases sitting between them. The CDR3 loop is CASSLALQPAVMNTEAFF. For the CDR3, the DNA is TGTGCCAGCAGCCTCGCACTACAACCGGCGGTGATGAACACTGAAGCTTTCTTT.

Only a few counts were recorded for this clonotype. This chain uses TRBV27 with TRBJ1-5, with 8 bases lining up with TRBD1. CDR3 size: 14 residues. V shed 2 bases, J shed 8 bases, and the junction held 5 bases outside the gene matches. Germline lookup yields CDR1 MNHEY and CDR2 SMNVEV (reference sequence). In nucleotides, the CDR3 is TGTGCCAGCAGTTTAGCAGGGGGCGCAAAGCCCCAGCATTTT. It translates to CASSLAGGAKPQHF.

This sequence joins TRBV4-2 and TRBJ2-3, with 11 nucleotides matching TRBD2. The CDR3 spans 19 residues. V lost 5 bases to trimming and J lost 0 bases; unmatched junction nucleotides: 13. In germline, CDR1 is LGHNA, CDR2 YNFKEQ. The CDR3 coding sequence is TGTGCCAGCAGCTATACTAGCGGGGGACCCCGTGCTAGCACAGATACGCAGTATTTT. This encodes CASSYTSGGPRASTDTQYF.

The V gene is TRBV2, the J gene TRBJ2-3; the D is unclear. The CDR3 extends over 12 amino acids. V was trimmed by 6 bases and J by 2 bases, leaving 6 bases between them. The germline gives CDR1 SNHLY, CDR2 FYNNEI. Written as DNA, the CDR3 is TGTGCCAGCAGGAGAGACACAGATACGCAGTATTTT. Protein: CASRRDTDTQYF.

This clonotype was seen more than once but under ten times. The chain employs TRBV11-2 and TRBJ2-2; D may match TRBD1 or TRBD2 (5 bases each). This CDR3 has 14 amino acids. V was pared by 1 base and J by 6 bases, with 9 bases between. Germline V gene lookup returns CDR1 SGHAT and CDR2 FQNNGV. The CDR3 region is CASSLVSGPGELFF. CDR3 in DNA: TGTGCCAGCAGCTTAGTGTCGGGGCCCGGGGAGCTGTTTTTT.